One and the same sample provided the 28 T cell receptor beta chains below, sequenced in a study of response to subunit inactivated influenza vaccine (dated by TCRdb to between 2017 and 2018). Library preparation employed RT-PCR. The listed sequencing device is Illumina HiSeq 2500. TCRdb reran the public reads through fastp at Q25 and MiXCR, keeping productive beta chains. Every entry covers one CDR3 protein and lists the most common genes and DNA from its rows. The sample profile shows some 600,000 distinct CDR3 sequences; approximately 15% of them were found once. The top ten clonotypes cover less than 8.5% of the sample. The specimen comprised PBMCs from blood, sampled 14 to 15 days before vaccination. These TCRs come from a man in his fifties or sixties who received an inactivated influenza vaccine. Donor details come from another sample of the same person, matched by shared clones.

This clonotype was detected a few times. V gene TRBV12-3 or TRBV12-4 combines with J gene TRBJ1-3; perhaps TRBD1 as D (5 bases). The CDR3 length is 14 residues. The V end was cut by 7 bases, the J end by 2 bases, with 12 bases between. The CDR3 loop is CASTSAGAGNTIYF. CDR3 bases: TGTGCCAGCACCTCTGCGGGGGCTGGAAACACCATATATTTT.

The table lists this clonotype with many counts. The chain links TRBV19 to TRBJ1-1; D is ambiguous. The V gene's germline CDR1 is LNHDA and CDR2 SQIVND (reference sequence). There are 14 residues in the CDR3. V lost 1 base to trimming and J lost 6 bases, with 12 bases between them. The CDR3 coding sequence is TGTGCCAGTAGTATAGGCCTTGCCAGGCCTGAAGCTTTCTTT. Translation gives CASSIGLARPEAFF.

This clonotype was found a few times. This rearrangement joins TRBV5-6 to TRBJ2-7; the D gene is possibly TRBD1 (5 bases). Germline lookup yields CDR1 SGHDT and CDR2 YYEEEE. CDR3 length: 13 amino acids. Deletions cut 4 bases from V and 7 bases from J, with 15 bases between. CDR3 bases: TGTGCCAGCAGCGAGCTTTCTTCAGGGGAGCAGTACTTC. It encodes CASSELSSGEQYF.

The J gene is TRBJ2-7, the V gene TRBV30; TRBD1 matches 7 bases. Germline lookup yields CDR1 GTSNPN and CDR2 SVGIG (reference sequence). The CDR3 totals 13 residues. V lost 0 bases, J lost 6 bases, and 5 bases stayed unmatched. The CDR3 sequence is CAWSVGPGGEQYF. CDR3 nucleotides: TGTGCCTGGAGTGTGGGACCAGGGGGCGAGCAGTACTTC.

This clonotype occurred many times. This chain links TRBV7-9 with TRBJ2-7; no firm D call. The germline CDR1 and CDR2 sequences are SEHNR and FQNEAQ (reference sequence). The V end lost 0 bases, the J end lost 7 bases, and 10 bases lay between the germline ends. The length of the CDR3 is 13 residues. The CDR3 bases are TGTGCCAGCAGCTTAGCGATTCTGGCGGAGCAGTACTTC. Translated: CASSLAILAEQYF.

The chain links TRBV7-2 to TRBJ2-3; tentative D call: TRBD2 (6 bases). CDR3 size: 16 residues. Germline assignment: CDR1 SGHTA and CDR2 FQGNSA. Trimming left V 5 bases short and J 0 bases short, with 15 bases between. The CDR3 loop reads CASSQGTAGSTDTQYF. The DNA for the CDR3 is TGTGCCAGCAGCCAAGGGACTGCCGGTAGCACAGATACGCAGTATTTT.

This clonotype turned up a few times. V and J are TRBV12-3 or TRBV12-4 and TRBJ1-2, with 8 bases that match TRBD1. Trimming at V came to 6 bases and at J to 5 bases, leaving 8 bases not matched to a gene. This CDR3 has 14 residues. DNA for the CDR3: TGTGCCAGCAGCCAGACGGACAGGGCGTATGGCTACACCTTC. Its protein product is CASSQTDRAYGYTF.

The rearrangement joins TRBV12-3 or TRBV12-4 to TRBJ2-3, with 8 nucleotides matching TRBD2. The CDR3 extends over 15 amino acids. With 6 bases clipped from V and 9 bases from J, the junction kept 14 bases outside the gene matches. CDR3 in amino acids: CASSLSGVTGGTQYF. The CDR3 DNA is TGTGCCAGCAGCCTAAGCGGGGTCACGGGGGGGACGCAGTATTTT.

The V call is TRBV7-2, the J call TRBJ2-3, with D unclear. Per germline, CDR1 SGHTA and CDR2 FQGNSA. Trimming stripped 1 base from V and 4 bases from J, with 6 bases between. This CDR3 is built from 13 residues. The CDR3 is CASSLVRPDTQYF. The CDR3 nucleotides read TGTGCCAGCAGCTTAGTCCGGCCAGATACGCAGTATTTT.

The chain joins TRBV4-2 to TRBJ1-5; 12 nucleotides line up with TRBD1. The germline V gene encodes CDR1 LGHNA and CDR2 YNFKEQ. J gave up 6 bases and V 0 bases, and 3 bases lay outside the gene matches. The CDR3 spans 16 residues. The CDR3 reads CASSQDLGQGAQPQHF. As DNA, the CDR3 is TGTGCCAGCAGCCAAGATTTGGGACAGGGGGCTCAGCCCCAGCATTTT.

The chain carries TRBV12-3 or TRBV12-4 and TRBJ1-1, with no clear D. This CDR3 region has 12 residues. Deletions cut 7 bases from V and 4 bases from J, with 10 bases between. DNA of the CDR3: TGTGCCAGCAAGGAATGGGGCACTGAAGCTTTCTTT. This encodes CASKEWGTEAFF.

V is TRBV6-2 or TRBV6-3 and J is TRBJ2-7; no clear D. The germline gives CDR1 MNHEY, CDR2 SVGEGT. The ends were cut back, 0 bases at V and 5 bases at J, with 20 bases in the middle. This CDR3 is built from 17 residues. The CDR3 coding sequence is TGTGCCAGCAGTTACTCGATTGTTGCAGGCCCAATGGACGAGCAGTACTTC. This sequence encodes CASSYSIVAGPMDEQYF.

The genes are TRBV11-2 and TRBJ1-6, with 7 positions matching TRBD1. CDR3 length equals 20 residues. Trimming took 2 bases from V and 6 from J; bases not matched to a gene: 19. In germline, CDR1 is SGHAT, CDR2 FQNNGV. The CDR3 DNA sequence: TGTGCCAGCAGCTTATCCTCGCCGGGAGGAAAGGGACAGTTTAATTCACCCCTCCACTTT. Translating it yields CASSLSSPGGKGQFNSPLHF.

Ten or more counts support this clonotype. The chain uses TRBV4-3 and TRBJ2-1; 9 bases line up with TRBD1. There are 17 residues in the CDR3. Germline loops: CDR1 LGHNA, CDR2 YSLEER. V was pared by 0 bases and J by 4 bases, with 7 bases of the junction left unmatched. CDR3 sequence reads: CASSQDRRTGVYNEQFF. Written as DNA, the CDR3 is TGCGCCAGCAGCCAAGACAGAAGGACAGGGGTGTACAATGAGCAGTTCTTC.

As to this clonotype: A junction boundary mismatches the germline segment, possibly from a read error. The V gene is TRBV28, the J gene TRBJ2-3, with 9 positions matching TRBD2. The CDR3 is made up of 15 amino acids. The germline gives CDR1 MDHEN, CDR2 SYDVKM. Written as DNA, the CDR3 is TGTGCCAGCAGTCTAGCTAGCGGGGCAACAGAAACGCAGTATTTT. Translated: CASSLASGATETQYF.

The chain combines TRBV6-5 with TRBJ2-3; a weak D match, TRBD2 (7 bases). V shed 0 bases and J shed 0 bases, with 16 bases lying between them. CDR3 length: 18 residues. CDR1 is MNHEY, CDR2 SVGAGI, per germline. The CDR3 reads CASSYSMTGGGSTDTQYF. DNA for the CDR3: TGTGCCAGCAGTTACTCGATGACGGGGGGCGGTAGCACAGATACGCAGTATTTT.

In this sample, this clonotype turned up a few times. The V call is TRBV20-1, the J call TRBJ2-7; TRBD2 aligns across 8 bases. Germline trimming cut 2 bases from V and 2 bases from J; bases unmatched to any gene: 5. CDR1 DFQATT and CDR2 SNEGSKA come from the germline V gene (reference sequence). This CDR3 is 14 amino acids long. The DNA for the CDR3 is TGCAGTGCTAGACAAGCGGGAGAAACCTACGAGCAGTACTTC. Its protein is CSARQAGETYEQYF.

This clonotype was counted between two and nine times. CDR3 sequence (DNA): TGCAGTGCTAGTCGCGGGGGTTCGGATCAGCCCCAGCATTTT. Its translation: CSASRGGSDQPQHF. The gene calls are TRBV20-1 and TRBJ1-5, with a possible D match to TRBD1 (5 bases). Germline V gene lookup returns CDR1 DFQATT and CDR2 SNEGSKA (reference sequence). Trimming took 3 bases from V and 5 from J, leaving 14 bases between them. CDR3 length equals 14 residues.

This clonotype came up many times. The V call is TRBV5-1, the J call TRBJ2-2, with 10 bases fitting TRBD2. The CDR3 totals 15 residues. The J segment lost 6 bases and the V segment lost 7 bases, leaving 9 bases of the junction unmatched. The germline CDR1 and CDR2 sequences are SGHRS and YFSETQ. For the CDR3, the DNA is TGCGCCAGCCGGACCGGGGGACTAGCGTCCGGGGAGCTGTTTTTT. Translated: CASRTGGLASGELFF.

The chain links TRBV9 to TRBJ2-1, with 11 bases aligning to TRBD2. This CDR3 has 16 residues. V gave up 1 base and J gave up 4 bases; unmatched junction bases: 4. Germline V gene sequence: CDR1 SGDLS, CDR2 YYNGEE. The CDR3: CASSVSSGGIYNEQFF. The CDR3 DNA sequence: TGTGCCAGCAGCGTATCTAGCGGGGGGATTTACAATGAGCAGTTCTTC.

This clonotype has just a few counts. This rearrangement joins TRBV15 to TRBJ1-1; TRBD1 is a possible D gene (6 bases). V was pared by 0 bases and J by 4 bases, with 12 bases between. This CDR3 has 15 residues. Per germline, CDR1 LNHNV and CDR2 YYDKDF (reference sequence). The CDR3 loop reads CATSRDGGLITEAFF. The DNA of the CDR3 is TGTGCCACCAGCAGAGACGGGGGGCTAATCACTGAAGCTTTCTTT.

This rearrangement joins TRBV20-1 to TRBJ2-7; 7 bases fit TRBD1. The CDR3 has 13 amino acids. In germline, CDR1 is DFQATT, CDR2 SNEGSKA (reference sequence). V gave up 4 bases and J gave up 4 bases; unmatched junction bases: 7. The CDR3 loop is CSATTGKAYEQYF. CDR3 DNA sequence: TGCAGTGCTACGACAGGGAAGGCTTACGAGCAGTACTTC.

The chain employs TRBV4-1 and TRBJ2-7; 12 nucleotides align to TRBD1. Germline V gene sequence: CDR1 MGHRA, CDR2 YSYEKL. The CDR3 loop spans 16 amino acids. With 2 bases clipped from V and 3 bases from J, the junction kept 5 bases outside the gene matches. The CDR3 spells CASSQIGTGGFYEQYF. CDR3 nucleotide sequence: TGCGCCAGCAGCCAAATCGGGACAGGGGGCTTCTACGAGCAGTACTTC.

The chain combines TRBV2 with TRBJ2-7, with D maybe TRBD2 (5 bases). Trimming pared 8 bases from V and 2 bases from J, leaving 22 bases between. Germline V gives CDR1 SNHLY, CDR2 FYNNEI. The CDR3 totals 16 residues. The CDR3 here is CASQSPGEGSPYEQYF. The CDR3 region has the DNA TGTGCCAGCCAAAGTCCCGGGGAAGGCTCCCCCTACGAGCAGTACTTC.

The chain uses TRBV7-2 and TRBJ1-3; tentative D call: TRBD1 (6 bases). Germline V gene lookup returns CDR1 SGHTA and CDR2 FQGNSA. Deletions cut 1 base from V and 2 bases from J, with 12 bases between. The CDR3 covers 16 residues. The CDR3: CASSLVSGATGNTIYF. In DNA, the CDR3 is TGTGCCAGCAGCTTAGTATCAGGGGCTACTGGAAACACCATATATTTT.

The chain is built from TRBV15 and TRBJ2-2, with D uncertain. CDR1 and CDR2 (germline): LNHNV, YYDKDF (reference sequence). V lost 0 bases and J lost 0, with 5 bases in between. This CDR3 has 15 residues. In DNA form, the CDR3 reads TGTGCCACCAGCAGAGATCCAGCGAACACCGGGGAGCTGTTTTTT. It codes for CATSRDPANTGELFF.

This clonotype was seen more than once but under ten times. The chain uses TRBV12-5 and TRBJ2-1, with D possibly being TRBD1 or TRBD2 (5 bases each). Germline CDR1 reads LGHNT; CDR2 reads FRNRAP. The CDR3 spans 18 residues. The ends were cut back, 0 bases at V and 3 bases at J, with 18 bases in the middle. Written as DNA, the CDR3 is TGTGCTAGTGGTTTGGTACTCCTCGGGGAGAGGGGCTACAATGAGCAGTTCTTC. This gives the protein CASGLVLLGERGYNEQFF.

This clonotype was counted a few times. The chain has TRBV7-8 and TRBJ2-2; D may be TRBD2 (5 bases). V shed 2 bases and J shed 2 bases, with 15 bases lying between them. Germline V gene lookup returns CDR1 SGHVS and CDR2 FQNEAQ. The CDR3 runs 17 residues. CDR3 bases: TGTGCCAGCAGCTTACTTCGAGGGAAGCATAACACCGGGGAGCTGTTTTTT. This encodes CASSLLRGKHNTGELFF.